This TCR beta chain was documented in a study of blood T cell repertoires in COVID-19 (dated by TCRdb to the early 2020s). Background on the whole study: Samples from collaborators originated in the United States, Italy and Spain and spanned both the acute and convalescent phases of COVID-19. The material from the prospective study consisted of cDNA or gDNA derived from T cells, B-cell-depleted T cells, or PBMCs. The dataset comprised deeply sampled blood TCRbeta repertoires from subjects exposed to, actively infected with, or recovered from COVID-19. The repertoires were made available in a free public database intended to serve as a resource for research on the immune response to SARS-CoV-2. Samples were obtained from the ongoing ImmuneRACE study (first 160 participants) and from about 1,300 subjects provided by 6 global collaborators. The sample metadata nearly always contained a de-identified subject ID, COVID-19 status, age in years and sex. HLA class I and class II types, where available, came from metadata supplied by the sample provider rather than from assay-based typing. Overall study outcomes, separate from this receptor: Clinical and demographic metadata were provided uncurated, with the amount varying by source and participant.

TCRbeta CDR3 regions were amplified from genomic DNA using the immunoSEQ Assay, a bias-controlled multiplex PCR. The study's processing was this. Within the assay, amplification of reference gene primers was used to estimate how many nucleated cells each sample contained. To quantify the absolute abundance of each unique TCRbeta CDR3 rearrangement, sequence reads were collapsed and filtered. Productive Simpson clonality was computed per sample as the square root of Simpson's diversity index over productive rearrangements. In its TCRdb copy, this immuneACCESS table keeps in-frame sequences only and misses some clones. Where compared with another copy, unresolved V genes explain less than half of these, and the others have no known cause. V, J and clone size reflect that table, while D and trimming were determined from the DNA. In all, the sample holds hundreds of thousands of clones, and about 88% of those were seen once. The ten largest clones represent roughly 2.6% of the sample.

In the case of this clone: What antigen it recognizes has not been identified. Base qualities are not provided; no much larger clone lies one nucleotide away.

In the prospective study, participants were roughly 18 to 100 years old, resided in fewer than 25 geographic areas of the United States, and were enrolled through a virtual design. Cohort assignment in the prospective study relied on participant-reported clinical history from a screening survey and a study questionnaire. Recovered participants in ImmuneRACE Cohort 3 were defined as having two consecutive negative NP/OP PCR tests, clearance from a healthcare professional, or resolution of symptoms. In the prospective study, mobile phlebotomists collected whole blood, serum and a nasopharyngeal or oropharyngeal swab from each participant. Participants in the prospective study had the option to provide additional blood draws and questionnaires over an approximately two-month period. Before DNA extraction, blood samples from the prospective study were shipped at room temperature or frozen. The CDR3 runs 16 residues from the cysteine to the phenylalanine. Only the CDR3 portion is preserved as DNA: 48 bases, with reading frame beginning at the first base. The germline V gene (reference sequence) specifies PRHDT as CDR1 and FYEKMQ as CDR2. Deletion took 4 bases off V and 5 bases off J, with a span of 20 bases between the germline ends.

The sequence derives from a man in his sixties who had recovered from COVID-19. Recombination linked TRBV13 to TRBJ1-2, with TRBD1 as a weak D call on 5 bases. Input material: PBMCs or T cells enriched from blood (not recorded which). In nucleotides, the sequence is TGTGCCAGCAGCTCTCGGTCCAGGGTTCTGCCTTATGGCTACACCTTC. This yields the protein CASSSRSRVLPYGYTF.